The sequence of this T cell receptor beta chain was determined in a study of blood T cell repertoires in COVID-19. Only in-frame clones appear in the TCRdb table, and some are missing; sequencing was by immunoSEQ multiplex PCR. Of 100,000 to 150,000 clones listed, around 81% are singletons. CDR1 is LGHNA and CDR2 is YNFKEQ in the germline V gene. The CDR3 covers 14 residues. Trimming removed 2 bases from V and 6 bases from J; junction bases left unmatched: 5. Sequenced input: peripheral blood. The source is a woman between 50 and 59 years old with acute or convalescent COVID-19. The chain is built from TRBV4-2 and TRBJ1-1, with 8 bases aligning to TRBD1. The chain's CDR3 is CASSQPDREAEAFF. CDR3 in DNA: TGTGCCAGCAGCCAACCGGACAGGGAGGCTGAAGCTTTCTTT.